A selection of T cell receptor beta chains follows, all from one sample in a study of metastatic and nonmetastatic thyroid tumors. TCRdb reassembled clones from the PCR reads with MiXCR. The repertoire has around 21,000 clones, approximately 35% of them found once; the top ten carry roughly 24%. The sample comprised tumor tissue. All receptors come from a female donor with papillary thyroid cancer or a benign thyroid nodule (not recorded which). Some clones in this sample may be carry-over from other donors' samples. Each CDR3 is given with its conserved first and last residue. The D gene is left open where the match is weak. Only part of the rows carry a size: once, few, many, or a class if the clone is expanded.

>TRBD2|few|TRBV2|TRBJ2-5
TGTGCCAGCAGTGGGGGCGGGAGGGCCTCGGAGACCCAGTACTTC
CASSGGGRASETQYF
>TRBD1|-|TRBV20-1|TRBJ1-5
TGCAGTGCTCCGAGGACAGGGGGCGCGGTGGCGAATCAGCCCCAGCATTTT
CSAPRTGGAVANQPQHF
>-|-|TRBV27|TRBJ2-1
TGTGCCAGCAGTTTGGACAGAAATTACAATGAGCAGTTCTTC
CASSLDRNYNEQFF
>TRBD1|-|TRBV20-1|TRBJ2-7
TGCAGTGCTGAAATGCGGACAGGCGAGCAGTACTTC
CSAEMRTGEQYF
>-|-|TRBV28|TRBJ2-1
TGTGCCAGCAGCGGAGTCTGGGACAATGAGCAGTTCTTC
CASSGVWDNEQFF
>TRBD2|few|TRBV19|TRBJ2-7
TGTGCCAGTAAGACTAGCGGGAGCTCCTACGAGCAGTACTTC
CASKTSGSSYEQYF
>-|-|TRBV6-1|TRBJ1-2
TGTGCCAGCAGGGTAACAGGGTGGGCCTATGGCTACACCTTC
CASRVTGWAYGYTF
>-|few|TRBV20-1|TRBJ1-2
TGCAGTGCTAGAGATCCGGGCCGCCTTAGTTATGGCTACACCTTC
CSARDPGRLSYGYTF
>-|-|TRBV11-1|TRBJ2-2
TGTGCCAGCAGGAACCCGGGATCCAGGGTAACCGGGGAGCTGTTTTTT
CASRNPGSRVTGELFF
>-|few|TRBV28|TRBJ2-1
TGTGCCAGCAGTTTAGGGATAGCAGGGTCTTACAATGAGCAGTTCTTC
CASSLGIAGSYNEQFF
>TRBD1|-|TRBV7-6|TRBJ1-4
TGTGCCAGCAGCCCTGTCGGCGGGGCAGGGGGCGTTGATGAAAAACTGTTTTTT
CASSPVGGAGGVDEKLFF
>-|once|TRBV20-1|TRBJ2-2
TGCAGTACTTACCCCGGGACCGGGGAGCTGTTTTTT
CSTYPGTGELFF
>TRBD2|few|TRBV28|TRBJ2-1
TGTGCCAGCAGTCCCGGGACTAGCGGGAGTTTCAAGCAGTTCTTC
CASSPGTSGSFKQFF
>-|-|TRBV6-1|TRBJ2-1
TGTGCCAGCCTACGGAGCTCCTACAATGAGCAGTTCTTC
CASLRSSYNEQFF
>-|few|TRBV20-1|TRBJ2-7
TGCAGTGCTAGGTGGGGAAGCGAGCAGTACTTC
CSARWGSEQYF
>TRBD1|-|TRBV6-1|TRBJ1-2
TGTGCCAGCACATCCAGGGGGCTCGGTGGCTACACCTTC
CASTSRGLGGYTF
>TRBD2|few|TRBV2|TRBJ2-1
TGTGCCAGCAGTCTTAGCGGGGCCACCTACAATGAGCAGTTCTTC
CASSLSGATYNEQFF
>TRBD1|once|TRBV7-9|TRBJ1-5
TGTGCCAGCAGCGAAGGGACAGGGGGTCAGCCCCAGCATTTT
CASSEGTGGQPQHF
>-|-|TRBV6-1|TRBJ2-2
TGTGCCAGCAGCTTGGTTGGCGGGGTTCGGGAGCTGTTTTTT
CASSLVGGVRELFF
>TRBD1|-|TRBV28|TRBJ1-2
TGTGCCAGCATGGCCCCAGGGGGAGGCTATGGCTACACCTTC
CASMAPGGGYGYTF
>TRBD2|-|TRBV4-2|TRBJ2-1
TGTGCCAGCAGCCCCGGACTAGCGGGGATGACCTACAATGAGCAGTTCTTC
CASSPGLAGMTYNEQFF
>-|few|TRBV5-1|TRBJ1-3
TGCGCCAGCAGCTTGGAGGGACGGTCATCTGGAAACACCATATATTTT
CASSLEGRSSGNTIYF
>TRBD1|few|TRBV6-1|TRBJ1-5
TGTGCCAGCAGGCGGGACAGGGGGCTGTGGGGTCAGCCCCAGCATTTT
CASRRDRGLWGQPQHF
>-|-|TRBV30|TRBJ1-5
TGTGCCTGGACCACCCCAGGACCCAATCAGCCCCAGCATTTT
CAWTTPGPNQPQHF